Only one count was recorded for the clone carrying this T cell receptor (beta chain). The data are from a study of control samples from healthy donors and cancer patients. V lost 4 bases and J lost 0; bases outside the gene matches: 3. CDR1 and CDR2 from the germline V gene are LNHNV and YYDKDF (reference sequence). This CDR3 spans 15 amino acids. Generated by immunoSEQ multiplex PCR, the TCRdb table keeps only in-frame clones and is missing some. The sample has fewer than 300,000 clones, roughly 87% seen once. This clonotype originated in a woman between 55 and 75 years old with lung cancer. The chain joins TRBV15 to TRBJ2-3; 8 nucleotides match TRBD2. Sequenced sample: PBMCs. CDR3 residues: CATSTGGGSTDTQYF. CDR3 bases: TGTGCCACCAGCACCGGGGGGGGAAGCACAGATACGCAGTATTTT.